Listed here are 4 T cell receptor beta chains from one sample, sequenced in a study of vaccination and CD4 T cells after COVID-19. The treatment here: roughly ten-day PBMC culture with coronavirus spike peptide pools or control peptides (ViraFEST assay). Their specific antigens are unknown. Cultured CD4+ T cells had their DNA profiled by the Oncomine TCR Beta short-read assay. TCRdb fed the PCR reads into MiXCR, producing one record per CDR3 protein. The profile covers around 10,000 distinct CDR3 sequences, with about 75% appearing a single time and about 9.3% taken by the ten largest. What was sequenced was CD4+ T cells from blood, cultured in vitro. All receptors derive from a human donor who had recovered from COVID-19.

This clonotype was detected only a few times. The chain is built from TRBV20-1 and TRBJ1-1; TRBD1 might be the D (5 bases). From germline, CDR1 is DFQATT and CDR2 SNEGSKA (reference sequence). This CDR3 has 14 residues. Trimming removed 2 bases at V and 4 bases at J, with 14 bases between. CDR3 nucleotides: TGCAGTGCTAGACGGGGACCGGAAGGCACTGAAGCTTTCTTT. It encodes CSARRGPEGTEAFF.

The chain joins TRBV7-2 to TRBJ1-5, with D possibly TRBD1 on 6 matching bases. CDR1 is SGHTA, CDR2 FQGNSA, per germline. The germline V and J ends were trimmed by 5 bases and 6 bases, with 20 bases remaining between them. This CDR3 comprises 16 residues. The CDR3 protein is CASSTWTAGGTQPQHF. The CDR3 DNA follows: TGTGCCAGCAGCACCTGGACAGCGGGAGGGACTCAGCCCCAGCATTTT.

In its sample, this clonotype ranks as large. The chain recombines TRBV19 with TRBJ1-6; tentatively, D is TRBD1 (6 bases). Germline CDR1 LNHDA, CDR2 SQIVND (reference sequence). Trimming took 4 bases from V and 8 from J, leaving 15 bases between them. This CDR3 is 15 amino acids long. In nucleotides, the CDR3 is TGTGCCAGTAGTAAACAGGGTCTCCGGGATTCACCCCTCCACTTT. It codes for CASSKQGLRDSPLHF.

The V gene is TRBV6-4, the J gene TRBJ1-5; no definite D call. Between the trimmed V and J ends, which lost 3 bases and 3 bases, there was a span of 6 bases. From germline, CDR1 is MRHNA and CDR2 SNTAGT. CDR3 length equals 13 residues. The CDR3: CASSETYNQPQHF. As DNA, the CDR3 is TGTGCCAGCAGTGAAACATACAATCAGCCCCAGCATTTT.